This T cell receptor (beta chain) was recovered during a study of blood T cell repertoires in COVID-19. On the study more broadly: COVID-19 samples collected from the United States, Italy and Spain covered acute and convalescent phases. T cells, B-cell-depleted T cells, or PBMCs supplied cDNA or gDNA.

In the source study's methods: From reference gene primer amplification, estimates of nucleated cell counts were derived. Data came from immunoSEQ multiplex PCR; TCRdb stores just in-frame clones and leaves some out. The V and J calls and clone size are taken from that table; D and trimming were inferred from the DNA. The table has tens of thousands of clones, 84% seen once; the top ten hold under 30%. Germline CDR1 is LNHDA and CDR2 is SQIVND (reference sequence). The CDR3 extends over 13 amino acids. With 8 bases clipped from V and 2 bases from J, the junction kept 5 bases outside the gene matches.

The chain recombines TRBV19 with TRBJ2-7, with 8 bases lining up with TRBD1. The sample was peripheral blood. The source of this sequence is a human donor in a cohort sampled during active COVID-19. The CDR3 DNA reads TGTGCCAGTGGACAGGGTTACCCCTACGAGCAGTACTTC. Its protein product is CASGQGYPYEQYF.